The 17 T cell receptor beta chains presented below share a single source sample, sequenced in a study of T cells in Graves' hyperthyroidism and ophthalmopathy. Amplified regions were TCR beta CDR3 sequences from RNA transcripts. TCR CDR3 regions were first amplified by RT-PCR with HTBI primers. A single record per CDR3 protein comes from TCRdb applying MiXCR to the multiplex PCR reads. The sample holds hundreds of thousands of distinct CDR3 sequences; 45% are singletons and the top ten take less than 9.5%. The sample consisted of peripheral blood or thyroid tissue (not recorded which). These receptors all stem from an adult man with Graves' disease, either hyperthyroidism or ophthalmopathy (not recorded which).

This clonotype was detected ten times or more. CDR3 in amino acids: CATGTSRQPQHF. The CDR3 DNA reads as TGCGCCACCGGCACTTCGAGGCAGCCCCAGCATTTT. This chain connects TRBV10-2 to TRBJ1-5; no clear D gene. Germline values: CDR1 WSHSY, CDR2 SAAADI. The V gene lost 10 bases and the J gene lost 7 bases, with 14 bases spanning the gap. The CDR3 is made up of 12 amino acids.

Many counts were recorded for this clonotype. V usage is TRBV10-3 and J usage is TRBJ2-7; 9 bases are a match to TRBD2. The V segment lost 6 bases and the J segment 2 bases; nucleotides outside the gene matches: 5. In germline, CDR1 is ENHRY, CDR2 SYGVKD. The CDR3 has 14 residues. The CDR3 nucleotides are TGTGCCATCAGCTCCGGGACTAGCCCCTACGAGCAGTACTTC. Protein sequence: CAISSGTSPYEQYF.

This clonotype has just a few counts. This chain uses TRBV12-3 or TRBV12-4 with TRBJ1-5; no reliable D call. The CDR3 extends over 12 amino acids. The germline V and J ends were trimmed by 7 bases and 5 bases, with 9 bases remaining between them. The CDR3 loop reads CASTATDQPQHF. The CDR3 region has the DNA TGTGCCAGCACCGCTACAGATCAGCCCCAGCATTTT.

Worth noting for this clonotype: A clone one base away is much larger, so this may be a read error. CDR3 amino acids: CSARQVTEQYV. The CDR3 DNA follows: TGCAGTGCTAGACAGGTTACCGAGCAGTACGTC. This chain joins TRBV20-1 and TRBJ2-7; D is unresolved. Trimming took off 2 bases at V and 6 bases at J, with 8 bases between the two ends. Germline CDR1 DFQATT, CDR2 SNEGSKA (reference sequence). CDR3 size: 11 residues.

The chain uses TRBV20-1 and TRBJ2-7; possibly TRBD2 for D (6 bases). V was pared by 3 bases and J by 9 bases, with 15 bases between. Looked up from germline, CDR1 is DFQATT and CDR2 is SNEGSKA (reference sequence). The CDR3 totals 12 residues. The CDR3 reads CSASQGGSGQYF. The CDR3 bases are TGCAGTGCTAGTCAGGGTGGTAGCGGGCAGTACTTC.

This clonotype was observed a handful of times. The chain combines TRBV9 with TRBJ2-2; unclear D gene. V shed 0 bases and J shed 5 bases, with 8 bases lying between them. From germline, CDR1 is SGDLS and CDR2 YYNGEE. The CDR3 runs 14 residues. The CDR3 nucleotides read TGTGCCAGCAGCGTAGCCCCCAGGACCGGGGAGCTGTTTTTT. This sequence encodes CASSVAPRTGELFF.

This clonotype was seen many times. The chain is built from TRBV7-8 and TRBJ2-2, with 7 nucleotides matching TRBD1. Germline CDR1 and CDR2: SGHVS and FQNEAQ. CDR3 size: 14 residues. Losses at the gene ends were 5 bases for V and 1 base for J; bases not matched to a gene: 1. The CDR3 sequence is CASSRTGNTGELFF. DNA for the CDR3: TGTGCCAGCAGCCGGACAGGGAACACCGGGGAGCTGTTTTTT.

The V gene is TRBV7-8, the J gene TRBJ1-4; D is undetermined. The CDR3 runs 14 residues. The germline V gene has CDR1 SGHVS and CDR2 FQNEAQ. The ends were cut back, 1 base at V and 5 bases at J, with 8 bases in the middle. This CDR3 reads CASSLGLMNEKLFF. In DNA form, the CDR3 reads TGTGCCAGCAGCTTAGGACTGATGAATGAAAAACTGTTTTTT. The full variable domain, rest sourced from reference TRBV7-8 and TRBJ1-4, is GAGVSQSPRYKVAKRGQDVALRCDPISGHVSLFWYQQALGQGPEFLTYFQNEAQLDKSGLPSDRFFAERPEGSVSTLKIQRTQQEDSAVYLCASSLGLMNEKLFFGSGTQLSVL.

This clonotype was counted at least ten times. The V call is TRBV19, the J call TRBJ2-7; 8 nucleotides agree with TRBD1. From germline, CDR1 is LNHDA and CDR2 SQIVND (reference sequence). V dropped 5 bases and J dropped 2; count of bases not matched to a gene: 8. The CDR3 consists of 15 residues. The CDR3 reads CASSAGTGPAYEQYF. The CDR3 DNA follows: TGTGCCAGTAGTGCCGGGACAGGACCCGCCTACGAGCAGTACTTC.

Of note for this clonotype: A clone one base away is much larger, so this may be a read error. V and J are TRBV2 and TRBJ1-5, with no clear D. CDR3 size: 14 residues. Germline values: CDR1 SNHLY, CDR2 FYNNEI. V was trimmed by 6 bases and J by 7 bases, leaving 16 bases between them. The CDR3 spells CASSRDKVEQPQHF. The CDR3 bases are TGTGCCAGCAGCCGTGACAAGGTGGAACAGCCCCAGCATTTT.

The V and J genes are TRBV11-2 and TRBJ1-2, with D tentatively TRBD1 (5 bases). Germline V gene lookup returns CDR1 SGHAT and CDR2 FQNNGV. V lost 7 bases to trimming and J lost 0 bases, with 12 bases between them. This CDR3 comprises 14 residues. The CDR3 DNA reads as TGTGCCAGCAACCGAGGAGGGGCTAACTATGGCTACACCTTC. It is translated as CASNRGGANYGYTF.

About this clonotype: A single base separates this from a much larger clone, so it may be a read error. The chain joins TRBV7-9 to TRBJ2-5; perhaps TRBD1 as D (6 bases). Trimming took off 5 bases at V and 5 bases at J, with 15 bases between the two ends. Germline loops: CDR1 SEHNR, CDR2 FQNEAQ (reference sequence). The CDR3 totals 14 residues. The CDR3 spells CASSLDSRGETQYF. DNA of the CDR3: TGTGCCAGCAGCCTGGACAGTCGAGGGGAGACCCAGTACTTC.

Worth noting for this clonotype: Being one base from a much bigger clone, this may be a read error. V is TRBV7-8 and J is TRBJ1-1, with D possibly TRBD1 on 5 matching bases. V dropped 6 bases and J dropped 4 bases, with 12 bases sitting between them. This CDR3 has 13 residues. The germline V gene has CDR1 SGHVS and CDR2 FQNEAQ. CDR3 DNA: TGTGCCAGCAGGGGCCCAGGGTTCACTGAAGCTTTCTTT. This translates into CASRGPGFTEAFF. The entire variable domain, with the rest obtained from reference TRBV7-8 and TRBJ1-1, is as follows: GAGVSQSPRYKVAKRGQDVALRCDPISGHVSLFWYQQALGQGPEFLTYFQNEAQLDKSGLPSDRFFAERPEGSVSTLKIQRTQQEDSAVYLCASRGPGFTEAFFGQGTRLTVV.

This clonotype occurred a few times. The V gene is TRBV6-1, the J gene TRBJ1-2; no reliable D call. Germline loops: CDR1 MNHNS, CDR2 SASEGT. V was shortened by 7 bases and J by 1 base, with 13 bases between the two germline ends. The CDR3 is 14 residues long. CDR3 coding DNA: TGTGCCAGCAATGCGGGTGACCTTAACTATGGCTACACCTTC. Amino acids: CASNAGDLNYGYTF.

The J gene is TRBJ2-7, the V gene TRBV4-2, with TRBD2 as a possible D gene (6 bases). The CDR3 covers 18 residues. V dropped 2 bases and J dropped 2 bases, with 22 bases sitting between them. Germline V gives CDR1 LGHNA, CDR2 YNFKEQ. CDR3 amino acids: CASSQLGGPRMATYEQYF. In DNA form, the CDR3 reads TGTGCCAGCAGCCAATTGGGAGGTCCGAGGATGGCGACCTACGAGCAGTACTTC.

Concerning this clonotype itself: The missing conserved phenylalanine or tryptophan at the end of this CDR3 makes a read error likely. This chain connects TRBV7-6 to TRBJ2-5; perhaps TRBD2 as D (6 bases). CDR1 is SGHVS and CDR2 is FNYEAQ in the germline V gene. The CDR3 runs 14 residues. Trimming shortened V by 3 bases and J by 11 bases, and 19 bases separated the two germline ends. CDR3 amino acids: CASSLLGRHNEQYL. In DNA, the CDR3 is TGTGCCAGCAGCTTGCTCGGGAGACACAATGAGCAGTACTTG.

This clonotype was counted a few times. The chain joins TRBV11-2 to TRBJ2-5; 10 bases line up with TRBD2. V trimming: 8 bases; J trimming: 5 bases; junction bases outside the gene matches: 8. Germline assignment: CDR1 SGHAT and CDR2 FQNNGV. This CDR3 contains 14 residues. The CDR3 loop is CASSPLAGVETQYF. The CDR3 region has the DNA TGTGCCAGCTCGCCCCTAGCGGGAGTGGAGACCCAGTACTTC.